These 28 T cell receptor beta chains share one sample of origin, sequenced in a study of T cell responses to AZD1222 COVID-19 vaccine. The protocol was immunoSEQ multiplex PCR, while the TCRdb copy is restricted to in-frame clones and leaves out a portion. The sample lists around 81,000 clones; approximately 90% were seen once. The specimen comprised peripheral blood, sampled 28 days after the second AZD1222 dose. The origin of the receptors is an adult who received the AZD1222 COVID-19 vaccine.

CDR3 in amino acids: CASSPYDQPQHF. In DNA, the CDR3 is TGTGCCAGCAGCCCTTACGATCAGCCCCAGCATTTT. This chain links TRBV7-8 with TRBJ1-5; D ambiguous. There are 12 residues in the CDR3. CDR1 is SGHVS and CDR2 is FQNEAQ in the germline V gene. Trimming pared 5 bases from V and 5 bases from J, leaving 7 bases between.

V is TRBV27 and J is TRBJ2-3, with D unresolved. Trimming cost V 8 bases and J 7 bases, with 25 bases left between them. The CDR3 has 16 amino acids. Germline CDR1 reads MNHEY; CDR2 reads SMNVEV (reference sequence). CDR3 nucleotides: TGTGCCAGCCAGAGCGCCTCCAGTGTCACAGCTAATACGCAGTATTTT. As protein: CASQSASSVTANTQYF.

This clone was found once. The chain employs TRBV19 and TRBJ1-1; 7 bases line up with TRBD1. The germline CDR1 and CDR2 sequences are LNHDA and SQIVND (reference sequence). The trim removed 1 base at V and 7 bases at J, leaving 6 bases unmatched. This CDR3 has 14 residues. In nucleotides, the CDR3 is TGTGCCAGTAGTATAGGGGACAGATTTATTGAAGCTTTCTTT. This gives the protein CASSIGDRFIEAFF.

The chain employs TRBV28 and TRBJ2-5; no clear D gene. V lost 3 bases, J lost 2 bases, and 7 bases lay in between. CDR1 is MDHEN, CDR2 SYDVKM, per germline. There are 13 residues in the CDR3. The CDR3 DNA is TGTGCCAGCAGTTTCAATCTTCAAGAGACCCAGTACTTC. This gives the protein CASSFNLQETQYF.

The rearrangement uses TRBV10-3 and TRBJ2-7; D might be TRBD1 (5 bases). CDR3 length equals 12 residues. V was cut by 2 bases and J by 3 bases, with 5 bases left in between. From germline, CDR1 is ENHRY and CDR2 SYGVKD. This chain's CDR3 is CAISEQGYEQYF. CDR3 nucleotides: TGTGCCATCAGTGAGCAGGGCTACGAGCAGTACTTC.

The chain has TRBV10-3 and TRBJ1-5, with a tentative D call TRBD1 (6 bases). Trimming stripped 2 bases from V and 12 bases from J, with 14 bases between. This CDR3 spans 13 amino acids. Germline assignment: CDR1 ENHRY and CDR2 SYGVKD. CDR3 loop: CAISETGQPRQHF. The CDR3 nucleotides read TGTGCCATCAGTGAGACCGGACAGCCTCGCCAGCATTTT.

This sequence joins TRBV13 and TRBJ2-2; 10 bases are a match to TRBD2. In germline, CDR1 is PRHDT, CDR2 FYEKMQ (reference sequence). This CDR3 contains 17 residues. V gave up 5 bases and J gave up 4 bases; unmatched junction bases: 10. The CDR3 loop is CASSLAGASLGTGELFF. The CDR3 DNA reads as TGTGCCAGCAGCCTAGCGGGAGCCTCACTGGGCACCGGGGAGCTGTTTTTT.

The chain combines TRBV30 with TRBJ2-7; 8 bases fit TRBD2. The CDR3 contains 12 residues. Germline CDR1 is GTSNPN and CDR2 is SVGIG (reference sequence). V dropped 4 bases and J dropped 4; count of bases not matched to a gene: 3. In DNA, the CDR3 is TGTGCCTGGAAGCGGGAGTCGTACGAGCAGTACTTC. This gives the protein CAWKRESYEQYF.

The chain couples TRBV19 to TRBJ1-5, with TRBD1 identical over 7 bases. The CDR3 sequence is 15 residues long. Trimming cost V 6 bases and J 3 bases; bases outside gene matches: 8. The germline gives CDR1 LNHDA, CDR2 SQIVND (reference sequence). This CDR3 reads CASRIGQDYNQPQHF. CDR3 DNA: TGTGCCAGTAGGATCGGACAGGATTACAATCAGCCCCAGCATTTT.

The chain uses TRBV7-9 and TRBJ2-2; TRBD1 might be the D (6 bases). The V end lost 5 bases, the J end lost 2 bases, and 18 bases lay between the germline ends. CDR1 is SEHNR and CDR2 is FQNEAQ in the germline V gene (reference sequence). This CDR3 spans 17 amino acids. CDR3 sequence: CASSRRLAGANTGELFF. The CDR3 bases are TGTGCCAGCAGCCGTCGGCTGGCAGGGGCCAACACCGGGGAGCTGTTTTTT.

The J gene is TRBJ2-7, the V gene TRBV5-4; 13 nucleotides agree with TRBD2. CDR1 SGHNT and CDR2 YYREEE come from the germline V gene (reference sequence). V was pared by 3 bases and J by 4 bases, with 7 bases of the junction left unmatched. This CDR3 spans 16 amino acids. CDR3 residues: CASSSITSGRGYEQYF. In DNA, the CDR3 is TGTGCCAGCAGCTCCATCACTAGCGGGAGGGGGTACGAGCAGTACTTC.

The chain has TRBV3-1 (or the pseudogene TRBV3-2) and TRBJ1-1; D uncertain. Germline V gene data show CDR1 as LGHDT and CDR2 as YNNKEL (reference sequence). V was shortened by 2 bases and J by 0 bases, with 7 bases between the two germline ends. The CDR3 length is 14 residues. The CDR3 nucleotides are TGTGCCAGCAGCCAACCACAGTTGAACACTGAAGCTTTCTTT. Translating it yields CASSQPQLNTEAFF.

This clone came up once. J is TRBJ1-1 and V is TRBV4-2; D not resolved. This CDR3 is built from 13 residues. The V end was cut by 0 bases, the J end by 10 bases, with 12 bases between. Germline values: CDR1 LGHNA, CDR2 YNFKEQ. The CDR3 loop reads CASSQDLGWGAFF. In nucleotides, the CDR3 is TGTGCCAGCAGCCAAGATCTTGGCTGGGGAGCTTTCTTT.

The chain recombines TRBV27 with TRBJ1-5, with unresolved D. Per the germline V gene, CDR1 is MNHEY and CDR2 is SMNVEV (reference sequence). The V and J ends lost 2 bases and 0 bases respectively, with 11 bases between them. This CDR3 is built from 16 residues. The chain's CDR3 is CASSLLARNSNQPQHF. Written as DNA, the CDR3 is TGTGCCAGCAGTTTACTGGCCCGCAATAGCAATCAGCCCCAGCATTTT.

The chain joins TRBV5-8 to TRBJ1-4; no clear D gene. This CDR3 is 15 amino acids long. The germline CDR1 and CDR2 sequences are SGHTS and YDEGEE. Trimming took 4 bases from V and 1 from J, leaving 11 bases between them. The CDR3 loop reads CASSNRGLTNEKLFF. CDR3 nucleotides: TGTGCCAGCAGCAACCGAGGGTTAACTAATGAAAAACTGTTTTTT.

The CDR3 loop is CASSLERGTFYEQYF. The CDR3 coding sequence is TGTGCCAGCAGCTTGGAACGGGGGACGTTCTACGAGCAGTACTTC. The chain joins TRBV5-4 to TRBJ2-7; weak D call: TRBD2 (6 bases). The length of the CDR3 is 15 residues. The germline V and J ends were trimmed by 0 bases and 3 bases, with 13 bases remaining between them. Germline loops: CDR1 SGHNT, CDR2 YYREEE (reference sequence). The full variable domain, its missing parts supplied by reference TRBV5-4 and TRBJ2-7, is ETGVTQSPTHLIKTRGQQVTLRCSSQSGHNTVSWYQQALGQGPQFIFQYYREEENGRGNFPPRFSGLQFPNYSSELNVNALELDDSALYLCASSLERGTFYEQYFGPGTRLTVT.

This clone showed up just a few times. The genes are TRBV12-3 or TRBV12-4 and TRBJ1-6; no definite D call. The V gene lost 3 bases and the J gene lost 7 bases, with 4 bases spanning the gap. The CDR3 is 12 residues long. The CDR3 nucleotides read TGTGCCAGCAGTTTCCGGAATTCACCCCTCCACTTT. It translates to CASSFRNSPLHF.

This clone is a singleton in its sample. The chain recombines TRBV14 with TRBJ2-1; 7 bases are shared with TRBD2. Germline V gene lookup returns CDR1 SGHDN and CDR2 FVKESK. The junction had 9 bases not matched to a gene; V was cut back by 4 bases and J by 3 bases. The CDR3 is 16 amino acids. CDR3 DNA: TGTGCCAGCAGCCCTATCAGCGGGACCTACTACAATGAGCAGTTCTTC. Translating it yields CASSPISGTYYNEQFF.

The chain couples TRBV2 to TRBJ2-7, with D unclear. Germline CDR1 reads SNHLY; CDR2 reads FYNNEI. The CDR3 has 13 residues. The ends were cut back, 7 bases at V and 1 base at J, with 11 bases in the middle. The chain's CDR3 is CASMAAESYEQYF. Written as DNA, the CDR3 is TGTGCCAGCATGGCAGCAGAGTCCTACGAGCAGTACTTC.

CDR3 sequence: CAISGLAGDTQYF. In nucleotides, the CDR3 is TGTGCCATCAGTGGGCTAGCGGGAGATACGCAGTATTTT. This chain joins TRBV10-3 and TRBJ2-3; TRBD2 aligns across 8 bases. With 4 bases clipped from V and 5 bases from J, the junction kept 2 bases outside the gene matches. The germline V gene encodes CDR1 ENHRY and CDR2 SYGVKD. The CDR3 has 13 residues.

V usage is TRBV5-6 and J usage is TRBJ2-2; 14 bases agree with TRBD2. CDR1 and CDR2 from the germline V gene are SGHDT and YYEEEE. V was clipped by 4 bases and J by 7 bases; unmatched bases: 6. There are 16 residues in the CDR3. The CDR3, as DNA: TGTGCCAGCAGCCAACCGGGACTAGCGGGAGTCGGGGAGCTGTTTTTT. Its translation is CASSQPGLAGVGELFF.

V usage is TRBV2 and J usage is TRBJ2-1; unclear D gene. The CDR3 is made up of 13 amino acids. The germline V and J ends were trimmed by 4 bases and 1 base, with 5 bases remaining between them. Per the germline V gene, CDR1 is SNHLY and CDR2 is FYNNEI. CDR3 sequence: CASSVLSYNEQFF. The CDR3 nucleotides read TGTGCCAGCAGTGTCCTTTCCTACAATGAGCAGTTCTTC.

The chain links TRBV14 to TRBJ2-7; D possibly corresponds to TRBD1 (8 bases). Deletions cut 6 bases from V and 3 bases from J, with 21 bases between. Germline loops: CDR1 SGHDN, CDR2 FVKESK. This CDR3 has 16 amino acids. CDR3 DNA: TGTGCCAGCAGTCGTACAGGGGGGGGTATGGACTACGAGCAGTACTTC. Residues: CASSRTGGGMDYEQYF.

The rearrangement links TRBV28 to TRBJ2-1; perhaps TRBD1 as D (6 bases). The V gene lost 3 bases and the J gene lost 6 bases, with 24 bases spanning the gap. The V gene's germline CDR1 is MDHEN and CDR2 SYDVKM. This CDR3 comprises 18 residues. In DNA form, the CDR3 reads TGTGCCAGCAGTTTGCCTCGCACAGGGTCGAGCTTTGGCAATGAGCAGTTCTTC. It codes for CASSLPRTGSSFGNEQFF.

This clone was seen once. The J gene is TRBJ2-4, the V gene TRBV28, with D hard to call. V gave up 4 bases and J gave up 0 bases, with 16 bases separating them. Germline loops: CDR1 MDHEN, CDR2 SYDVKM. The CDR3 runs to 17 residues. CDR3 region: CASSSGWQLIAKNIQYF. DNA for the CDR3: TGTGCCAGCAGTTCCGGCTGGCAGTTAATAGCCAAAAACATTCAGTACTTC.

The J gene is TRBJ1-1, the V gene TRBV6-5, with a tentative D call TRBD1 (5 bases). Deletions cut 4 bases from V and 3 bases from J, with 12 bases between. The germline gives CDR1 MNHEY, CDR2 SVGAGI. This CDR3 has 14 amino acids. The CDR3: CASSSQGEYTEAFF. The CDR3 nucleotides read TGTGCCAGCAGTTCCCAGGGAGAGTACACTGAAGCTTTCTTT.

The chain carries TRBV30 and TRBJ2-1; the D gene is possibly TRBD2 (6 bases). Germline lookup yields CDR1 GTSNPN and CDR2 SVGIG (reference sequence). V was pared by 3 bases and J by 9 bases, with 18 bases between. This CDR3 has 14 amino acids. The CDR3 spells CAWSVAGTFGEQFF. CDR3 nucleotide sequence: TGTGCCTGGAGCGTCGCGGGAACGTTTGGTGAGCAGTTCTTC.

This chain uses TRBV7-8 with TRBJ1-1; no clear D gene. V was shortened by 0 bases and J by 8 bases, with 10 bases between the two germline ends. The CDR3 runs to 13 residues. Germline V gene sequence: CDR1 SGHVS, CDR2 FQNEAQ. CDR3 amino acids: CASSLASGREAFF. DNA of the CDR3: TGTGCCAGCAGCTTAGCGTCCGGGAGGGAAGCTTTCTTT. Combining the CDR3 with reference TRBV7-8 and TRBJ1-1 gives the whole variable domain GAGVSQSPRYKVAKRGQDVALRCDPISGHVSLFWYQQALGQGPEFLTYFQNEAQLDKSGLPSDRFFAERPEGSVSTLKIQRTQQEDSAVYLCASSLASGREAFFGQGTRLTVV.